The source of this T cell receptor (beta chain) is a study of blood T cell repertoires in COVID-19. Study-level information: The United States, Italy and Spain provided the acute and convalescent COVID-19 samples.

Germline values: CDR1 LGHDT, CDR2 YNNKEL (reference sequence). The CDR3 consists of 15 residues. The V gene lost 0 bases and the J gene lost 8 bases, with 16 bases spanning the gap. Profiling relied on immunoSEQ multiplex PCR, and the TCRdb table lists in-frame clones only, not all of them. The sample lists around 90,000 clones; around 88% were seen once. Sequenced: peripheral blood. This receptor was identified in a man aged 50 to 59 with COVID-19, enrolled during active disease. The chain uses TRBV3-1 (or the pseudogene TRBV3-2) and TRBJ1-2, with a tentative D call TRBD1 (6 bases). The chain's CDR3 is CASSQDDRPRGGYTF. The CDR3 nucleotides read TGTGCCAGCAGCCAAGATGACAGACCTAGGGGGGGCTACACCTTC.